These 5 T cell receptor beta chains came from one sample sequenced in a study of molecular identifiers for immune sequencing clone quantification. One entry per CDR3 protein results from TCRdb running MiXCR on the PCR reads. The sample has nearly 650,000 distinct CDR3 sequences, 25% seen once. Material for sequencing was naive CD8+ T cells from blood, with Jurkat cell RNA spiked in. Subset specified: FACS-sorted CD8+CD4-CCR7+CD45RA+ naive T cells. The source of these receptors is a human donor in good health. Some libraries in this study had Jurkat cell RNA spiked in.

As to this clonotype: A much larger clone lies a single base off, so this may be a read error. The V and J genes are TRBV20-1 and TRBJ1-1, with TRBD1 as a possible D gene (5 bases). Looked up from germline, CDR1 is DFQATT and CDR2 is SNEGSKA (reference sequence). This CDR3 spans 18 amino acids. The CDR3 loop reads CSATDIRDAFVSNTGAFF. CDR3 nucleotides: TGCAGTGCTACGGACATCCGGGACGCCTTCGTTTCGAACACTGGAGCTTTCTTT.

CDR3 in DNA: TGTGCCAGCAGTTCCCGTAGGACAGGGGTTGGCGAGCAGTACTTC. Protein product: CASSSRRTGVGEQYF. V gene TRBV28 combines with J gene TRBJ2-7; 9 nucleotides line up with TRBD1. Germline V CDR1 and CDR2: MDHEN, SYDVKM. V gave up 4 bases and J gave up 6 bases; unmatched junction bases: 10. The CDR3 has 15 amino acids.

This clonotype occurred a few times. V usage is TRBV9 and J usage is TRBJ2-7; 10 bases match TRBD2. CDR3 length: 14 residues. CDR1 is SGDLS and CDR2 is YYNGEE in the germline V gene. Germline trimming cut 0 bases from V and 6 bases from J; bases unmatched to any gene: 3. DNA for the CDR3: TGTGCCAGCAGCGTAGGGTTAGCGGGAGGCGAGCAGTACTTC. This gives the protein CASSVGLAGGEQYF.

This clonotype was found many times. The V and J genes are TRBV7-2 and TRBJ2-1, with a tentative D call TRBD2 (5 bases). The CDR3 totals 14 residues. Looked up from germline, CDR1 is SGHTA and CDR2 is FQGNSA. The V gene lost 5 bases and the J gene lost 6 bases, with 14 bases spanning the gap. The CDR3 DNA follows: TGTGCCAGCAGCCAGGACTTGAATAGCAATGAGCAGTTCTTC. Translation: CASSQDLNSNEQFF. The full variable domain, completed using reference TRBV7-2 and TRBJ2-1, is GAGVSQSPSNKVTEKGKDVELRCDPISGHTALYWYRQSLGQGLEFLIYFQGNSAPDKSGLPSDRFSAERTGGSVSTLTIQRTQQEDSAVYLCASSQDLNSNEQFFGPGTRLTVL.

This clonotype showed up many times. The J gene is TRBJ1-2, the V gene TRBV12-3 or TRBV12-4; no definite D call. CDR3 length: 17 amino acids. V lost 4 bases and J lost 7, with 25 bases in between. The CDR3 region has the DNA TGTGCCAGCAGTTCCCCAACCCTCGGCCTGGACCTTCCTGGCTACACCTTC. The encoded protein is CASSSPTLGLDLPGYTF.